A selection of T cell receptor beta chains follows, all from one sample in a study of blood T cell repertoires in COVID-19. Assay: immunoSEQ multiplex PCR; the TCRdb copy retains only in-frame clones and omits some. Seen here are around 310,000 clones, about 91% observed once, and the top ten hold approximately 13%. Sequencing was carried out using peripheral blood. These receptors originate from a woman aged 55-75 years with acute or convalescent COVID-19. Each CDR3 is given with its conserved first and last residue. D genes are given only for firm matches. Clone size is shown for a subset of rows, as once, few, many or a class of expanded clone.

CDR3aa: CASSTLATGELFF; CDR3nt: TGTGCCAGCAGCACTCTAGCCACCGGGGAGCTGTTTTTT; j_gene: TRBJ2-2; v_gene: TRBV12-3/TRBV12-4; d_gene: -; abundance: -
CDR3aa: CASSQEGTGVNEQFF; CDR3nt: TGCGCCAGCAGCCAAGAGGGGACAGGCGTCAATGAGCAGTTCTTC; j_gene: TRBJ2-1; v_gene: TRBV4-3; d_gene: TRBD1; abundance: once
CDR3aa: CASSETDRYQETQYF; CDR3nt: TGTGCCAGCAGCGAAACCGACAGGTACCAAGAGACCCAGTACTTC; j_gene: TRBJ2-5; v_gene: TRBV11-2; d_gene: -; abundance: -
CDR3aa: CASSLALAVGGYTF; CDR3nt: TGTGCCAGCAGCTTAGCGCTTGCGGTCGGGGGCTACACCTTC; j_gene: TRBJ1-2; v_gene: TRBV7-9; d_gene: -; abundance: -
CDR3aa: CASSLDRGADAFF; CDR3nt: TGTGCCAGCAGCTTAGACAGGGGGGCGGACGCTTTCTTT; j_gene: TRBJ1-1; v_gene: TRBV11-2; d_gene: TRBD1; abundance: -
CDR3aa: CASSQEGVLGNTIYF; CDR3nt: TGTGCCAGCAGCCAAGAAGGGGTTCTAGGAAACACCATATATTTT; j_gene: TRBJ1-3; v_gene: TRBV3-1/TRBV3-2; d_gene: -; abundance: -
CDR3aa: CASSSAPKGANYGYTF; CDR3nt: TGTGCCAGCAGTTCGGCTCCAAAAGGGGCCAACTATGGCTACACCTTC; j_gene: TRBJ1-2; v_gene: TRBV27; d_gene: -; abundance: -
CDR3aa: CASSYSIRRVTNQPQHF; CDR3nt: TGTGCCAGCAGTTACTCGATCAGACGGGTGACTAATCAGCCCCAGCATTTT; j_gene: TRBJ1-5; v_gene: TRBV6-2/TRBV6-3; d_gene: -; abundance: -
CDR3aa: CASSLDRAGNTIYF; CDR3nt: TGTGCCAGCAGCTTGGACAGGGCTGGAAACACCATATATTTT; j_gene: TRBJ1-3; v_gene: TRBV5-6; d_gene: -; abundance: -
CDR3aa: CASSWGGEGDTQYF; CDR3nt: TGTGCCAGCAGCTGGGGCGGGGAGGGGGATACGCAGTATTTT; j_gene: TRBJ2-3; v_gene: TRBV11-2; d_gene: TRBD2; abundance: -
CDR3aa: CASSPLRGGQGYSGELFF; CDR3nt: TGTGCCAGCAGCCCATTGCGGGGAGGACAGGGGTATTCCGGGGAGCTGTTTTTT; j_gene: TRBJ2-2; v_gene: TRBV27; d_gene: TRBD1; abundance: -
CDR3aa: CASSLQTTQPQHF; CDR3nt: TGTGCCAGCAGCTTACAGACAACTCAGCCCCAGCATTTT; j_gene: TRBJ1-5; v_gene: TRBV7-2; d_gene: -; abundance: once
CDR3aa: CASSGPGGSGNQPQHF; CDR3nt: TGTGCCAGCAGTGGACCAGGGGGCAGTGGCAATCAGCCCCAGCATTTT; j_gene: TRBJ1-5; v_gene: TRBV6-1; d_gene: TRBD1; abundance: -
CDR3aa: CASRKWDTSSGNTIYF; CDR3nt: TGTGCCAGCAGGAAATGGGACACCTCCTCTGGAAACACCATATATTTT; j_gene: TRBJ1-3; v_gene: TRBV6-6; d_gene: -; abundance: few
CDR3aa: CASSPETGLPGYTF; CDR3nt: TGTGCCAGCAGTCCGGAGACGGGTTTGCCTGGCTACACCTTC; j_gene: TRBJ1-2; v_gene: TRBV6-4; d_gene: -; abundance: -
CDR3aa: CASSPGTSKDTQYF; CDR3nt: TGTGCCAGCAGCCCCGGGACATCCAAGGATACGCAGTATTTT; j_gene: TRBJ2-3; v_gene: TRBV7-2; d_gene: -; abundance: -
CDR3aa: CSASHITGSPLHF; CDR3nt: TGCAGTGCTAGTCACATAACAGGTTCACCCCTCCACTTT; j_gene: TRBJ1-6; v_gene: TRBV20-1; d_gene: -; abundance: -
CDR3aa: CASSGYRDGYTF; CDR3nt: TGTGCCAGCTCAGGATACAGGGACGGCTACACCTTC; j_gene: TRBJ1-2; v_gene: TRBV18; d_gene: -; abundance: once
CDR3aa: CASSADSRAEAFF; CDR3nt: TGTGCCAGCAGCGCGGACAGTCGTGCTGAAGCTTTCTTT; j_gene: TRBJ1-1; v_gene: TRBV2; d_gene: -; abundance: -
CDR3aa: CASSPRTYSSGNTIYF; CDR3nt: TGTGCCAGCTCACCACGGACATACAGCTCTGGAAACACCATATATTTT; j_gene: TRBJ1-3; v_gene: TRBV18; d_gene: -; abundance: -
CDR3aa: CASSLGQGSNTEAFF; CDR3nt: TGCGCCAGCAGCCTGGGACAGGGATCGAACACTGAAGCTTTCTTT; j_gene: TRBJ1-1; v_gene: TRBV5-1; d_gene: TRBD1; abundance: -
CDR3aa: CASSGQAAGELFF; CDR3nt: TGTGCCAGCTCCGGACAGGCGGCCGGGGAGCTGTTTTTT; j_gene: TRBJ2-2; v_gene: TRBV6-5; d_gene: TRBD1; abundance: -
CDR3aa: CATRGGGQVRDTQYF; CDR3nt: TGTGCCACCAGGGGGGGAGGACAGGTTAGGGATACGCAGTATTTT; j_gene: TRBJ2-3; v_gene: TRBV24-1; d_gene: -; abundance: -
CDR3aa: CASSPGTGAVQYF; CDR3nt: TGTGCCAGCTCTCCTGGTACAGGGGCGGTGCAGTACTTC; j_gene: TRBJ2-7; v_gene: TRBV18; d_gene: TRBD1; abundance: -
CDR3aa: CASKKGGEITDTQYF; CDR3nt: TGTGCCAGCAAAAAGGGGGGGGAGATCACAGATACGCAGTATTTT; j_gene: TRBJ2-3; v_gene: TRBV6-6; d_gene: -; abundance: -
CDR3aa: CASSLRGGNTGELFF; CDR3nt: TGTGCCAGCAGCCTCAGGGGTGGAAACACCGGGGAGCTGTTTTTT; j_gene: TRBJ2-2; v_gene: TRBV7-8; d_gene: -; abundance: -
CDR3aa: CASTEDRNHEQYF; CDR3nt: TGTGCCAGCACCGAGGACAGGAACCACGAGCAGTACTTC; j_gene: TRBJ2-7; v_gene: TRBV12-3/TRBV12-4; d_gene: TRBD1; abundance: -
CDR3aa: CASSVDRGFQETQYF; CDR3nt: TGTGCCAGCAGCGTGGACAGGGGGTTCCAAGAGACCCAGTACTTC; j_gene: TRBJ2-5; v_gene: TRBV9; d_gene: TRBD1; abundance: once
CDR3aa: CASSAGPRVKNIQYF; CDR3nt: TGTGCCAGCAGCGCGGGACCCCGGGTCAAAAACATTCAGTACTTC; j_gene: TRBJ2-4; v_gene: TRBV7-4; d_gene: -; abundance: -
CDR3aa: CASTRSGRHYGYTF; CDR3nt: TGTGCCAGCACCAGAAGCGGGAGACATTATGGCTACACCTTC; j_gene: TRBJ1-2; v_gene: TRBV27; d_gene: -; abundance: -
CDR3aa: CATSAGGANTGELFF; CDR3nt: TGTGCCACCAGTGCCGGGGGAGCGAACACCGGGGAGCTGTTTTTT; j_gene: TRBJ2-2; v_gene: TRBV24-1; d_gene: -; abundance: -
CDR3aa: CASSIDRPSYNEQFF; CDR3nt: TGTGCCAGTAGTATTGACAGGCCGTCCTACAATGAGCAGTTCTTC; j_gene: TRBJ2-1; v_gene: TRBV19; d_gene: -; abundance: -
CDR3aa: CASTSWRRKVYEQYF; CDR3nt: TGTGCCAGCACCTCCTGGCGCAGGAAAGTTTACGAGCAGTACTTC; j_gene: TRBJ2-7; v_gene: TRBV28; d_gene: -; abundance: once
CDR3aa: CSASLTGQGWVQPQHF; CDR3nt: TGCAGTGCTAGTCTTACGGGACAGGGTTGGGTTCAGCCCCAGCATTTT; j_gene: TRBJ1-5; v_gene: TRBV20-1; d_gene: TRBD1; abundance: -
CDR3aa: CASRVAGADTQYF; CDR3nt: TGTGCCAGCAGGGTAGCGGGAGCAGATACGCAGTATTTT; j_gene: TRBJ2-3; v_gene: TRBV6-5; d_gene: TRBD2; abundance: once
CDR3aa: CASSLESGGAYEQYF; CDR3nt: TGTGCCAGCAGCTTAGAGAGCGGGGGGGCCTACGAGCAGTACTTC; j_gene: TRBJ2-7; v_gene: TRBV7-2; d_gene: TRBD2; abundance: -
CDR3aa: CASREGTSGNTIYF; CDR3nt: TGCGCCAGCAGGGAGGGGACCTCTGGAAACACCATATATTTT; j_gene: TRBJ1-3; v_gene: TRBV5-1; d_gene: -; abundance: -
CDR3aa: CASSHAFQGKGEAFF; CDR3nt: TGCGCCAGCAGCCATGCTTTCCAGGGCAAAGGTGAAGCTTTCTTT; j_gene: TRBJ1-1; v_gene: TRBV4-1; d_gene: -; abundance: -
CDR3aa: CASSGGAGGGYIQYF; CDR3nt: TGTGCCAGCAGTGGGGGAGCGGGAGGTGGATACATTCAGTACTTC; j_gene: TRBJ2-4; v_gene: TRBV28; d_gene: TRBD2; abundance: -
CDR3aa: CASSVGQGVSYNSPLHF; CDR3nt: TGTGCCAGCAGCGTAGGACAGGGGGTCTCCTATAATTCACCCCTCCACTTT; j_gene: TRBJ1-6; v_gene: TRBV9; d_gene: TRBD1; abundance: -
CDR3aa: CASSPLRGSYEQYF; CDR3nt: TGTGCCAGCTCACCTCTACGGGGCTCCTACGAGCAGTACTTC; j_gene: TRBJ2-7; v_gene: TRBV18; d_gene: -; abundance: -
CDR3aa: CASRATGKSYGYTF; CDR3nt: TGTGCCAGCAGGGCTACAGGGAAATCCTATGGCTACACCTTC; j_gene: TRBJ1-2; v_gene: TRBV28; d_gene: -; abundance: -
CDR3aa: CASSVGDSSYEQYF; CDR3nt: TGTGCCAGCAGCGTAGGGGACAGCAGCTACGAGCAGTACTTC; j_gene: TRBJ2-7; v_gene: TRBV9; d_gene: TRBD1; abundance: -
CDR3aa: CASSLRQGGNQPQHF; CDR3nt: TGTGCCAGCAGTCTTAGACAGGGTGGCAATCAGCCCCAGCATTTT; j_gene: TRBJ1-5; v_gene: TRBV6-5; d_gene: TRBD1; abundance: -
CDR3aa: CASSSGQGRSYGYTF; CDR3nt: TGTGCCAGCAGCTCGGGACAGGGCCGAAGCTATGGCTACACCTTC; j_gene: TRBJ1-2; v_gene: TRBV7-8; d_gene: TRBD1; abundance: -
CDR3aa: CASSLGDREAFF; CDR3nt: TGTGCCAGCAGCTTGGGTGACAGGGAAGCTTTCTTT; j_gene: TRBJ1-1; v_gene: TRBV5-5; d_gene: -; abundance: once
CDR3aa: CSAGNTDTQYF; CDR3nt: TGCAGCGCCGGGAACACAGATACGCAGTATTTT; j_gene: TRBJ2-3; v_gene: TRBV29-1; d_gene: -; abundance: -
CDR3aa: CASSPSQRGRETQYF; CDR3nt: TGTGCCAGCAGCCCATCCCAGCGGGGGAGGGAGACCCAGTACTTC; j_gene: TRBJ2-5; v_gene: TRBV7-2; d_gene: TRBD2; abundance: -